The entry below describes one T cell receptor beta chain. Antigen specificity is unknown. With 60 Vbeta and 13 Jbeta primers, the PCR was carried out. Libraries were prepared by immunoSEQ multiplex PCR; TCRdb keeps only in-frame clonotypes and omits some of them. The table has roughly 100,000 clones, around 80% seen once. The sample comes from a study of cytomegalovirus exposure and HLA in healthy donors. Study-level background: Assignment to the Caucasian-associated ancestry cluster applied to less than 85% of the roughly 400 genotyped donors. Findings and limits, study-wide: Available immune exposure information was restricted to CMV serostatus only. According to the study, 180 or so TCR beta chains were cytomegalovirus-associated.

Donors sampled were nominally healthy, though unrecorded immune exposures were likely. The germline CDR1 and CDR2 sequences are SQVTM and ANQGSEA. The CDR3 extends over 14 amino acids. V lost 7 bases to trimming and J lost 5 bases, with 20 bases between them. The sequence was collected from a male donor in good health and CMV-seropositive. The source material was PBMCs. The V gene is TRBV29-1, the J gene TRBJ1-1; no reliable D call. CDR3 protein: CSADGAQAGTEAFF. Here the CDR3 DNA reads TGCAGCGCCGACGGAGCCCAGGCGGGGACTGAAGCTTTCTTT. The whole variable domain, remainder taken from reference TRBV29-1 and TRBJ1-1, is SAVISQKPSRDICQRGTSLTIQCQVDSQVTMMFWYRQQPGQSLTLIATANQGSEATYESGFVIDKFPISRPNLTFSTLTVSNMSPEDSSIYLCSADGAQAGTEAFFGQGTRLTVV.